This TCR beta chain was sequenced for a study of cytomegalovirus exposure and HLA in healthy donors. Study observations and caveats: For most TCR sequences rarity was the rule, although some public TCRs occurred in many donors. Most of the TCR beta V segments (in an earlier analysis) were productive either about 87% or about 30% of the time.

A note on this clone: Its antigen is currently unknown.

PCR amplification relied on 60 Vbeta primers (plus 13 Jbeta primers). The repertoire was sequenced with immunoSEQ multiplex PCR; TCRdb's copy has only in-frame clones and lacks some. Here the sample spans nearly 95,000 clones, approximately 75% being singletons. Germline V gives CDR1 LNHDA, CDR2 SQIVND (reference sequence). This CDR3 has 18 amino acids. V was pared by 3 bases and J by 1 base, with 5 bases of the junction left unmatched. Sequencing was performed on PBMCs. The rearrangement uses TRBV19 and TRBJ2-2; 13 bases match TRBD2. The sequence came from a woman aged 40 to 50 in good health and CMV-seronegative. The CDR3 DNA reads TGTGCCAGTAGTATCAGACTAGCGGGGGGTATGAACACCGGGGAGCTGTTTTTT. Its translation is CASSIRLAGGMNTGELFF.